These T cell receptor beta chains were read from a single sample in a study of blood T cell repertoires in COVID-19. Profiling relied on immunoSEQ multiplex PCR, and the TCRdb table lists in-frame clones only, not all of them. Among about 220,000 clones listed, roughly 84% were seen once. Sequencing input: peripheral blood. All receptors come from a woman older than 75 with acute or convalescent COVID-19. Each CDR3 is given with its conserved first and last residue. D genes are given only for firm matches. Size values are once, few and many counts, or a class for expanded clones, and some rows have none.

CDR3 protein: CASSAKGSDNQPQHF
CDR3 DNA: TGTGCCAGCAGCGCCAAAGGCAGCGATAATCAGCCCCAGCATTTT
clone size: .
D gene: .
J gene: TRBJ1-5
V gene: TRBV5-5

CDR3 protein: CASSLGAFSGTQYF
CDR3 DNA: TGTGCCAGCAGCTTAGGAGCGTTCTCTGGGACCCAGTACTTC
clone size: .
D gene: .
J gene: TRBJ2-5
V gene: TRBV7-3

CDR3 protein: CASSLSGGAYEQYF
CDR3 DNA: TGTGCCAGCAGTTTAAGCGGGGGGGCCTACGAGCAGTACTTC
clone size: .
D gene: TRBD2
J gene: TRBJ2-7
V gene: TRBV6-6

CDR3 protein: CASSLNTAGNTIYF
CDR3 DNA: TGTGCCAGCAGCTTAAATACTGCTGGAAACACCATATATTTT
clone size: once
D gene: .
J gene: TRBJ1-3
V gene: TRBV5-6

CDR3 protein: CASSLEGQEETQYF
CDR3 DNA: TGTGCCAGCAGCTTAGAGGGACAAGAAGAGACCCAGTACTTC
clone size: .
D gene: .
J gene: TRBJ2-5
V gene: TRBV7-2

CDR3 protein: CASGLSPFMAAANTGELFF
CDR3 DNA: TGTGCTAGTGGTTTGTCCCCTTTCATGGCCGCCGCGAACACCGGGGAGCTGTTTTTT
clone size: few
D gene: .
J gene: TRBJ2-2
V gene: TRBV12-5

CDR3 protein: CASSSGLNTGELFF
CDR3 DNA: TGTGCCAGCAGCTCAGGACTAAACACCGGGGAGCTGTTTTTT
clone size: .
D gene: .
J gene: TRBJ2-2
V gene: TRBV3-1/TRBV3-2

CDR3 protein: CASSESGNYGYTF
CDR3 DNA: TGTGCCAGCAGTGAATCAGGGAACTATGGCTACACCTTC
clone size: .
D gene: .
J gene: TRBJ1-2
V gene: TRBV2

CDR3 protein: CSVATQGYGYTF
CDR3 DNA: TGCAGCGTTGCCACCCAGGGGTATGGCTACACCTTC
clone size: .
D gene: .
J gene: TRBJ1-2
V gene: TRBV29-1

CDR3 protein: CASSYLYSYEQYF
CDR3 DNA: TGTGCCAGCAGTTACCTTTATTCCTACGAGCAGTACTTC
clone size: .
D gene: .
J gene: TRBJ2-7
V gene: TRBV6-6

CDR3 protein: CASSPHGGEGYGYTF
CDR3 DNA: TGTGCCAGCAGCCCCCATGGGGGGGAGGGCTATGGCTACACCTTC
clone size: .
D gene: .
J gene: TRBJ1-2
V gene: TRBV9

CDR3 protein: CASSAQGDQTNSPLHF
CDR3 DNA: TGTGCCAGCAGCGCACAGGGGGACCAGACTAATTCACCCCTCCACTTT
clone size: .
D gene: TRBD1
J gene: TRBJ1-6
V gene: TRBV9

CDR3 protein: CASSMGQREKLFF
CDR3 DNA: TGTGCCAGTAGTATGGGGCAGAGGGAAAAACTGTTTTTT
clone size: .
D gene: .
J gene: TRBJ1-4
V gene: TRBV19

CDR3 protein: CASSAGQGSNYGYTF
CDR3 DNA: TGCGCCAGCAGCGCCGGACAGGGGTCTAACTATGGCTACACCTTC
clone size: .
D gene: TRBD1
J gene: TRBJ1-2
V gene: TRBV5-1

CDR3 protein: CASSLRQGDNSPLHF
CDR3 DNA: TGTGCCAGCAGCTTAAGACAGGGAGATAATTCACCCCTCCACTTT
clone size: .
D gene: TRBD1
J gene: TRBJ1-6
V gene: TRBV7-6

CDR3 protein: CASSLDSRSGVKFF
CDR3 DNA: TGTGCCAGCAGCTTAGATTCTCGATCCGGGGTAAAGTTCTTC
clone size: once
D gene: .
J gene: TRBJ2-1
V gene: TRBV11-2

CDR3 protein: CASSLADYRGRIANYGYTF
CDR3 DNA: TGTGCCAGCAGCTTAGCGGATTACAGGGGGCGCATAGCTAACTATGGCTACACCTTC
clone size: .
D gene: TRBD1
J gene: TRBJ1-2
V gene: TRBV7-9

CDR3 protein: CASSLVGLQGEKLFF
CDR3 DNA: TGTGCCAGCAGCTTAGTGGGGCTACAGGGTGAAAAACTGTTTTTT
clone size: .
D gene: .
J gene: TRBJ1-4
V gene: TRBV7-2

CDR3 protein: CASSEMLGGTGANVLTF
CDR3 DNA: TGTGCCAGCAGTGAAATGCTCGGAGGGACCGGGGCCAACGTCCTGACTTTC
clone size: .
D gene: .
J gene: TRBJ2-6
V gene: TRBV25-1

CDR3 protein: CASSSQGGHEETQYF
CDR3 DNA: TGCGCCAGCAGCTCACAGGGGGGGCACGAAGAGACCCAGTACTTC
clone size: few
D gene: .
J gene: TRBJ2-5
V gene: TRBV5-1

CDR3 protein: CASSLGQTFYGYTF
CDR3 DNA: TGTGCCAGTAGTCTGGGACAGACTTTCTATGGCTACACCTTC
clone size: .
D gene: TRBD1
J gene: TRBJ1-2
V gene: TRBV19

CDR3 protein: CASSVEGAPGGTGYTF
CDR3 DNA: TGTGCCAGCAGCGTAGAGGGGGCGCCAGGGGGGACTGGCTACACCTTC
clone size: .
D gene: TRBD1
J gene: TRBJ1-2
V gene: TRBV9

CDR3 protein: CASFEAYPRLAGPDTQYF
CDR3 DNA: TGTGCCAGCTTTGAGGCCTATCCCCGACTAGCGGGACCAGATACGCAGTATTTT
clone size: .
D gene: TRBD2
J gene: TRBJ2-3
V gene: TRBV6-4

CDR3 protein: CAWSVLSHNQPQHF
CDR3 DNA: TGTGCCTGGAGTGTACTGAGCCACAATCAGCCCCAGCATTTT
clone size: once
D gene: .
J gene: TRBJ1-5
V gene: TRBV30

CDR3 protein: CASSGGLAGGSEQFF
CDR3 DNA: TGTGCCAGCAGTGGGGGACTAGCGGGGGGCTCTGAGCAGTTCTTC
clone size: .
D gene: TRBD2
J gene: TRBJ2-1
V gene: TRBV2

CDR3 protein: CASRTKAGTKGYTF
CDR3 DNA: TGTGCCAGCCGCACGAAGGCGGGGACTAAGGGCTACACCTTC
clone size: .
D gene: .
J gene: TRBJ1-2
V gene: TRBV5-4

CDR3 protein: CASSLGLAGTDTQYF
CDR3 DNA: TGTGCCAGCAGCTTAGGGCTAGCGGGGACAGATACGCAGTATTTT
clone size: .
D gene: TRBD2
J gene: TRBJ2-3
V gene: TRBV7-3

CDR3 protein: CASSFMGQGASKGNQPQHF
CDR3 DNA: TGTGCCAGCAGTTTCATGGGACAGGGGGCGAGCAAAGGCAATCAGCCCCAGCATTTT
clone size: .
D gene: TRBD1
J gene: TRBJ1-5
V gene: TRBV6-2/TRBV6-3

CDR3 protein: CASSVEGAYGYTF
CDR3 DNA: TGTGCCAGCAGCGTAGAAGGGGCCTATGGCTACACCTTC
clone size: .
D gene: .
J gene: TRBJ1-2
V gene: TRBV9

CDR3 protein: CASSAPLGGLSTDTQYF
CDR3 DNA: TGTGCCAGCAGCGCCCCCCTAGGGGGCCTCAGCACAGATACGCAGTATTTT
clone size: .
D gene: TRBD1
J gene: TRBJ2-3
V gene: TRBV9

CDR3 protein: CASSPRALGSGNTIYF
CDR3 DNA: TGTGCCAGCAGCCCGAGGGCGCTGGGGTCTGGAAACACCATATATTTT
clone size: .
D gene: .
J gene: TRBJ1-3
V gene: TRBV3-1/TRBV3-2

CDR3 protein: CASSRYTGSGEKLFF
CDR3 DNA: TGCGCCAGCAGCCGATACACAGGGTCGGGAGAAAAACTGTTTTTT
clone size: .
D gene: .
J gene: TRBJ1-4
V gene: TRBV4-1

CDR3 protein: CASSPDRAGEQYF
CDR3 DNA: TGTGCCAGCTCACCAGACAGGGCCGGCGAGCAGTACTTC
clone size: .
D gene: TRBD1
J gene: TRBJ2-7
V gene: TRBV18

CDR3 protein: CASSLSLNEQFF
CDR3 DNA: TGTGCCAGCAGCCTCTCCCTCAATGAGCAGTTCTTC
clone size: .
D gene: .
J gene: TRBJ2-1
V gene: TRBV12-3/TRBV12-4

CDR3 protein: CASSLATGGPGANVLTF
CDR3 DNA: TGTGCCAGCAGCTTAGCGACAGGGGGCCCTGGGGCCAACGTCCTGACTTTC
clone size: .
D gene: TRBD1
J gene: TRBJ2-6
V gene: TRBV7-9

CDR3 protein: CASSDGFGGNQPQHF
CDR3 DNA: TGTGCCAGCAGTGATGGCTTTGGTGGCAATCAGCCCCAGCATTTT
clone size: .
D gene: .
J gene: TRBJ1-5
V gene: TRBV2

CDR3 protein: CASTLGWTANTEAFF
CDR3 DNA: TGTGCCAGCACCCTCGGATGGACAGCCAACACTGAAGCTTTCTTT
clone size: .
D gene: .
J gene: TRBJ1-1
V gene: TRBV5-6

CDR3 protein: CASSLEGQGSNEQYF
CDR3 DNA: TGTGCCAGCAGCCTTGAGGGACAGGGATCCAACGAGCAGTACTTC
clone size: .
D gene: TRBD1
J gene: TRBJ2-7
V gene: TRBV3-1/TRBV3-2

CDR3 protein: CASSGEEETQYF
CDR3 DNA: TGTGCCAGCAGTGGGGAGGAAGAGACCCAGTACTTC
clone size: .
D gene: .
J gene: TRBJ2-5
V gene: TRBV11-3

CDR3 protein: CATMGLAGGLYNEQFF
CDR3 DNA: TGTGCCACCATGGGACTAGCGGGGGGACTTTACAATGAGCAGTTCTTC
clone size: .
D gene: TRBD2
J gene: TRBJ2-1
V gene: TRBV24-1

CDR3 protein: CASSRTALNEKLFF
CDR3 DNA: TGTGCCAGCAGCCGGACAGCCCTTAATGAAAAACTGTTTTTT
clone size: .
D gene: .
J gene: TRBJ1-4
V gene: TRBV7-6

CDR3 protein: CASSSDRNSPLHF
CDR3 DNA: TGTGCCAGCAGCAGCGACCGGAATTCACCCCTCCACTTT
clone size: .
D gene: .
J gene: TRBJ1-6
V gene: TRBV7-6

CDR3 protein: CASSLALAGVSTDTQYF
CDR3 DNA: TGCGCCAGCAGCTTGGCGCTAGCGGGGGTGAGCACAGATACGCAGTATTTT
clone size: once
D gene: TRBD2
J gene: TRBJ2-3
V gene: TRBV5-1

CDR3 protein: CASSQDTMNTEAFF
CDR3 DNA: TGTGCCAGCAGCCAGGATACGATGAACACTGAAGCTTTCTTT
clone size: .
D gene: .
J gene: TRBJ1-1
V gene: TRBV5-4

CDR3 protein: CASSGDTRIGTEAFF
CDR3 DNA: TGTGCCAGCAGCGGGGACACACGGATTGGGACTGAAGCTTTCTTT
clone size: .
D gene: .
J gene: TRBJ1-1
V gene: TRBV2

CDR3 protein: CASSRESTSGGYTDTQYF
CDR3 DNA: TGTGCCAGCAGCCGCGAATCCACTAGCGGGGGATACACAGATACGCAGTATTTT
clone size: .
D gene: TRBD2
J gene: TRBJ2-3
V gene: TRBV4-2

CDR3 protein: CASSPPGLGEQYF
CDR3 DNA: TGTGCCAGCAGCCCCCCGGGACTAGGGGAGCAGTACTTC
clone size: .
D gene: TRBD2
J gene: TRBJ2-7
V gene: TRBV7-2

CDR3 protein: CASSAGGPYEQYF
CDR3 DNA: TGTGCCAGCAGTGCTGGGGGCCCCTACGAGCAGTACTTC
clone size: few
D gene: .
J gene: TRBJ2-7
V gene: TRBV2

CDR3 protein: CASSEWGGGSDQETQYF
CDR3 DNA: TGTGCCAGCAGTGAATGGGGAGGGGGGTCCGACCAAGAGACCCAGTACTTC
clone size: .
D gene: .
J gene: TRBJ2-5
V gene: TRBV25-1

CDR3 protein: CASGSGTGRGYTF
CDR3 DNA: TGTGCTAGTGGATCCGGGACAGGGCGAGGCTACACCTTC
clone size: .
D gene: TRBD1
J gene: TRBJ1-2
V gene: TRBV12-5

CDR3 protein: CASSTTGGTSPLHF
CDR3 DNA: TGTGCCAGTAGTACCACAGGGGGGACTTCACCCCTCCACTTT
clone size: .
D gene: TRBD1
J gene: TRBJ1-6
V gene: TRBV19

CDR3 protein: CAGGRSDTEAFF
CDR3 DNA: TGTGCCGGGGGGAGATCAGACACTGAAGCTTTCTTT
clone size: .
D gene: .
J gene: TRBJ1-1
V gene: TRBV30

CDR3 protein: CASSAQGVSPLHF
CDR3 DNA: TGTGCCAGTAGTGCACAGGGGGTCTCACCCCTCCACTTT
clone size: .
D gene: TRBD1
J gene: TRBJ1-6
V gene: TRBV19

CDR3 protein: CASSESGGEEKLFF
CDR3 DNA: TGTGCCAGCAGTGAATCGGGGGGAGAGGAAAAACTGTTTTTT
clone size: .
D gene: .
J gene: TRBJ1-4
V gene: TRBV6-1

CDR3 protein: CASSRTVSTFTF
CDR3 DNA: TGTGCCAGCAGCCGGACAGTTTCTACGTTCACCTTC
clone size: .
D gene: .
J gene: TRBJ1-2
V gene: TRBV7-9

CDR3 protein: CATSRDWVGANQPQHF
CDR3 DNA: TGTGCCACCAGCAGAGATTGGGTAGGGGCCAATCAGCCCCAGCATTTT
clone size: few
D gene: .
J gene: TRBJ1-5
V gene: TRBV15

CDR3 protein: CASTGRGASTDTQYF
CDR3 DNA: TGCGCCAGCACCGGTCGGGGGGCTAGCACAGATACGCAGTATTTT
clone size: few
D gene: .
J gene: TRBJ2-3
V gene: TRBV5-1

CDR3 protein: CASSPHDRGTEAFF
CDR3 DNA: TGTGCCAGCAGCCCGCACGACAGGGGGACTGAAGCTTTCTTT
clone size: .
D gene: TRBD1
J gene: TRBJ1-1
V gene: TRBV3-1/TRBV3-2

CDR3 protein: CASLTGYMGTEAFF
CDR3 DNA: TGTGCCAGCTTGACAGGGTATATGGGAACTGAAGCTTTCTTT
clone size: .
D gene: TRBD1
J gene: TRBJ1-1
V gene: TRBV13